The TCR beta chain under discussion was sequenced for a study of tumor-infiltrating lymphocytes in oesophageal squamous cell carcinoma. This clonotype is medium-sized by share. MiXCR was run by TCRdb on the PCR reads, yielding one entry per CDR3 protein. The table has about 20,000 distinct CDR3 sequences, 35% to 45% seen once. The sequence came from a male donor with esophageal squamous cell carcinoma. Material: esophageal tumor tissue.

DNA for the CDR3: TGTGCCAGCAGCTTATTCATAGCGAACACCGGGGAGCTGTTTTTT. Protein: CASSLFIANTGELFF. This chain links TRBV7-2 with TRBJ2-2, with unresolved D. Trimming removed 2 bases from V and 0 bases from J, with 7 bases in between. Germline CDR1 is SGHTA and CDR2 is FQGNSA. The CDR3 totals 15 residues. Full variable domain (missing parts from reference TRBV7-2 and TRBJ2-2): GAGVSQSPSNKVTEKGKDVELRCDPISGHTALYWYRQSLGQGLEFLIYFQGNSAPDKSGLPSDRFSAERTGGSVSTLTIQRTQQEDSAVYLCASSLFIANTGELFFGEGSRLTVL.